This T cell receptor beta chain was observed in a study of blood T cells in healthy people across ages. Study-level points and caveats: Estimated diversity, derived from one million T cells, was regarded as an underestimate. Per million T cells, the diversity of TCR beta decreased roughly linearly as age advanced. There were more naive CD4+ cells and higher diversity in long-lived donors than in aged donors.

Of note for this clonotype: The antigen remains unidentified.

The CDR3 contains 18 residues. The V segment lost 2 bases and the J segment 4 bases; nucleotides outside the gene matches: 13. From germline, CDR1 is SGHVS and CDR2 FQNEAQ. Primed by a sample-barcoded 5' primer and a J-beta primer mix, a second PCR proceeded for roughly 7 to 11 cycles. TCRdb used MiXCR to reprocess the 5' RACE reads, holding one entry per CDR3 protein. In the table there are 1.8 million or so distinct CDR3 sequences, about 39% of which are singletons. No fewer than 6 million PBMCs went into each sample. This TCR was sampled from a human donor in good health. The chain carries TRBV7-8 and TRBJ2-1; 8 bases match TRBD2. The sample was blood. The CDR3 loop reads CASSLRGLEIAGYNEQFF. CDR3 sequence (DNA): TGTGCCAGCAGCTTACGGGGACTAGAGATAGCGGGTTACAATGAGCAGTTCTTC.